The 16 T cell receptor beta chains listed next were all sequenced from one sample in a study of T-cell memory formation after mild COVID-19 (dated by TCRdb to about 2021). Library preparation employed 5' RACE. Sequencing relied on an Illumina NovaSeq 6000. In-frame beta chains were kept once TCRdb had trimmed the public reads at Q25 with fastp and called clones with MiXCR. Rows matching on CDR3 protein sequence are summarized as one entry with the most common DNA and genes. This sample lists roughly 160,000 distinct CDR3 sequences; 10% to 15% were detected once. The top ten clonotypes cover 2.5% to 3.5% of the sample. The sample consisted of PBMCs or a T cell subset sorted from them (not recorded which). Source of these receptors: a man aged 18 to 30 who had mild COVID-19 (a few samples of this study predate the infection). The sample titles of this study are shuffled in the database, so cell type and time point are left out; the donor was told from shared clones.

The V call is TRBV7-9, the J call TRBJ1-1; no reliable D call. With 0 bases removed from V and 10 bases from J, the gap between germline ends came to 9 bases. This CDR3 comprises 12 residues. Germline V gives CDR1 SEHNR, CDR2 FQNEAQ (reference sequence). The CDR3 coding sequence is TGTGCCAGCAGCTTAGCGAGGCCAACAGCTTTCTTT. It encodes CASSLARPTAFF.

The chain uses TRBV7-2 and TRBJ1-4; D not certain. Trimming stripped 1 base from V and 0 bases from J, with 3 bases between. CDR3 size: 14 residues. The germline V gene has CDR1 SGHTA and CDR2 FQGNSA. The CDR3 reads CASSLGATNEKLFF. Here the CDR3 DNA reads TGTGCCAGCAGCTTAGGAGCAACTAATGAAAAACTGTTTTTT.

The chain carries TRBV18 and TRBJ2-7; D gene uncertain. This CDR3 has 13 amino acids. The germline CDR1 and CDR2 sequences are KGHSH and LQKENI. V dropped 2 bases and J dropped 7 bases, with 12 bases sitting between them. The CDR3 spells CASSPGSPVEQYF. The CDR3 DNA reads TGTGCCAGCTCACCAGGCAGCCCGGTGGAGCAGTACTTC.

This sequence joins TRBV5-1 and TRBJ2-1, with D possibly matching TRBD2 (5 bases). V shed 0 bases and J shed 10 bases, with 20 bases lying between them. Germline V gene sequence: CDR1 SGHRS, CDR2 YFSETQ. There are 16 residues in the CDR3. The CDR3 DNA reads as TGCGCCAGCAGCTTGGAAACGGGGTTCCCAATTGAGGAGCAGTTCTTC. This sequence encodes CASSLETGFPIEEQFF.

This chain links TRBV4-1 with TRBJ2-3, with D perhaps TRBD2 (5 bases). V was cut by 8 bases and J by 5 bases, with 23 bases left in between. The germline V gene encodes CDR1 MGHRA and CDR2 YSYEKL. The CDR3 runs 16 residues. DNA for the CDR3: TGCGCCAGCGCAAATTACGTAGCGAGTGCCCGAGATACGCAGTATTTT. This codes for CASANYVASARDTQYF.

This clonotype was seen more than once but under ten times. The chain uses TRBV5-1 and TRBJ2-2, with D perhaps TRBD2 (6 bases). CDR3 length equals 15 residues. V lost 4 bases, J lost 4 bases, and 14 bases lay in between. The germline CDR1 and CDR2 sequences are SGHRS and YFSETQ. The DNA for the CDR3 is TGCGCCAGCAGCAGACTGACCGGGGGCACCGGGGAGCTGTTTTTT. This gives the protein CASSRLTGGTGELFF. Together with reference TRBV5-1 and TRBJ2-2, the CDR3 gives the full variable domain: KAGVTQTPRYLIKTRGQQVTLSCSPISGHRSVSWYQQTPGQGLQFLFEYFSETQRNKGNFPGRFSGRQFSNSRSEMNVSTLELGDSALYLCASSRLTGGTGELFFGEGSRLTVL.

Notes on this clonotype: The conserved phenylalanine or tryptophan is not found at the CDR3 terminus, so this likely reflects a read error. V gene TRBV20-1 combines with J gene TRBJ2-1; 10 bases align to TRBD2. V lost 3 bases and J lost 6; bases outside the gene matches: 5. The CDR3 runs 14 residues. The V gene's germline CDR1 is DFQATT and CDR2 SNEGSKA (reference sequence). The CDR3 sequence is CSARALAGINEQFL. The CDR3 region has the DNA TGCAGTGCTAGGGCACTAGCGGGGATCAATGAGCAGTTCTTA.

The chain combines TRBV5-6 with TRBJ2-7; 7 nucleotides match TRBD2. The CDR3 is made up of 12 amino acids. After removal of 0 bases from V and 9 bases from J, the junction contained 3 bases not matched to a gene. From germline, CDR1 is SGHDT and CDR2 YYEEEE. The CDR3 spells CASSLEGGRQYV. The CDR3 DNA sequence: TGTGCCAGCAGCTTGGAGGGAGGGAGGCAGTACGTC.

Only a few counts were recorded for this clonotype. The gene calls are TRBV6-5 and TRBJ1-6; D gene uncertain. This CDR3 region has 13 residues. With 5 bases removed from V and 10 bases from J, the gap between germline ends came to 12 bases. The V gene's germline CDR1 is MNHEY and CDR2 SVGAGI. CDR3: CASSLTQSSPLHF. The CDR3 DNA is TGTGCCAGCAGTCTGACTCAGTCGTCACCCCTCCACTTT.

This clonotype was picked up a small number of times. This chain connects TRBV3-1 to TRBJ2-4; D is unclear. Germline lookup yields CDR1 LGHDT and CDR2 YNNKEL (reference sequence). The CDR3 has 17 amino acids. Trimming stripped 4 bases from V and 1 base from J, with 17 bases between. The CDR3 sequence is CASSPPSMHSAKNIQYF. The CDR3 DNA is TGTGCCAGCAGCCCCCCATCTATGCACTCTGCCAAAAACATTCAGTACTTC.

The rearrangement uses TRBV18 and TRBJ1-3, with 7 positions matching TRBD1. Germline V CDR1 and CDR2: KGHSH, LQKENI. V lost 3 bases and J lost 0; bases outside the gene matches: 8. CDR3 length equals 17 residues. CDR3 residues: CASSPQAGDSSGNTIYF. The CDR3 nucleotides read TGTGCCAGCTCACCCCAAGCAGGGGACAGCTCTGGAAACACCATATATTTT.

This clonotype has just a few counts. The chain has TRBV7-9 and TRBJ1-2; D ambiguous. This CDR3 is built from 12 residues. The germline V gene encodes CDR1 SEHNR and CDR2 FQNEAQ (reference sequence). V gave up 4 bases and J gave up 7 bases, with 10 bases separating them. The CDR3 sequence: CASSYGRLGYTF. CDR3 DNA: TGTGCCAGCAGCTACGGACGTCTTGGCTACACCTTC.

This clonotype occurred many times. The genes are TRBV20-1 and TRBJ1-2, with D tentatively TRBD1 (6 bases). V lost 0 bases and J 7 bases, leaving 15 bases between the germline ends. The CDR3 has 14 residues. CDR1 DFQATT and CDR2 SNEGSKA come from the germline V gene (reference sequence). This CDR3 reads CSARDRGGTVGYTF. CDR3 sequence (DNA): TGCAGTGCTAGAGATAGGGGGGGGACCGTTGGCTACACCTTC.

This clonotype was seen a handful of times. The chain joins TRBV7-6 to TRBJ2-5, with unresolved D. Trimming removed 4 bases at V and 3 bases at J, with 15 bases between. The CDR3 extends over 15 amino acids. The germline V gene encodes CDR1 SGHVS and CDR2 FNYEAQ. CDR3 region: CASSSDSLRKETQYF. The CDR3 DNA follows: TGTGCCAGCAGCTCCGACTCCCTGCGTAAAGAGACCCAGTACTTC. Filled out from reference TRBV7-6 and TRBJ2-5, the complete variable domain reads GAGVSQSPRYKVTKRGQDVALRCDPISGHVSLYWYRQALGQGPEFLTYFNYEAQQDKSGLPNDRFSAERPEGSISTLTIQRTEQRDSAMYRCASSSDSLRKETQYFGPGTRLLVL.

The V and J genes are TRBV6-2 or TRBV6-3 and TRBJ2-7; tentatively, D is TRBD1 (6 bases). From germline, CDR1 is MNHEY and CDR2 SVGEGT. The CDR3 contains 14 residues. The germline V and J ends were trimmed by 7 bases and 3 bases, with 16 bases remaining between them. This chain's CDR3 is CASIKPGHSYEQYF. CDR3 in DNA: TGTGCCAGCATCAAACCGGGACACAGCTACGAGCAGTACTTC.

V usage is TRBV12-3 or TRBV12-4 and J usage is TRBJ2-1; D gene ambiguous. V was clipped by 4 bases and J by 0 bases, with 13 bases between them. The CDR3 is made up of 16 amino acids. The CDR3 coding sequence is TGTGCCAGCAGTTCAATAGTTCGTAGCTCCTACAATGAGCAGTTCTTC. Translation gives CASSSIVRSSYNEQFF.